This TCR beta chain was profiled in a study of early T cells in non-severe SARS-CoV-2 infection. The wider study: Bulk RNA from unsorted whole blood was sequenced; chains were unpaired.

The library protocol tagged individual cDNA molecules with unique molecular identifiers. MiXCR was run by TCRdb on the 5' RACE reads, yielding one entry per CDR3 protein. The sample records tens of thousands of distinct CDR3 sequences, less than 15% being singletons. The germline CDR1 and CDR2 sequences are DFQATT and SNEGSKA (reference sequence). This CDR3 is built from 15 residues. V shed 5 bases, J shed 1 base, and the junction held 7 bases outside the gene matches. The clonotype comes from an adult who was a healthcare worker with PCR-confirmed SARS-CoV-2 infection or an uninfected control (not recorded which). The sequencing input was whole blood. This sequence joins TRBV20-1 and TRBJ1-1, with TRBD1 identical over 10 bases. The chain's CDR3 is CSAADRGKRNTEAFF. CDR3 DNA sequence: TGCAGTGCTGCGGACAGGGGGAAAAGGAACACTGAAGCTTTCTTT.